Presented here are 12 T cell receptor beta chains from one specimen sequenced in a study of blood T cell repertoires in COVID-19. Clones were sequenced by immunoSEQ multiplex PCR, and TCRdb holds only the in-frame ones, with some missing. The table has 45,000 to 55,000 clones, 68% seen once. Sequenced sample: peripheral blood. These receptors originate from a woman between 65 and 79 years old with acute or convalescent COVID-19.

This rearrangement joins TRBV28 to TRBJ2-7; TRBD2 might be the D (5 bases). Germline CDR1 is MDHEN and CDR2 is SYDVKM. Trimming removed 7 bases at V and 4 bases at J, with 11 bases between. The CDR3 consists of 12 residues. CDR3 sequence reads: CASTRAGYEQYF. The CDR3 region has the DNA TGTGCCAGCACGAGGGCAGGTTACGAGCAGTACTTC. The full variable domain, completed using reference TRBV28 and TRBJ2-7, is DVKVTQSSRYLVKRTGEKVFLECVQDMDHENMFWYRQDPGLGLRLIYFSYDVKMKEKGDIPEGYSVSREKKERFSLILESASTNQTSMYLCASTRAGYEQYFGPGTRLTVT.

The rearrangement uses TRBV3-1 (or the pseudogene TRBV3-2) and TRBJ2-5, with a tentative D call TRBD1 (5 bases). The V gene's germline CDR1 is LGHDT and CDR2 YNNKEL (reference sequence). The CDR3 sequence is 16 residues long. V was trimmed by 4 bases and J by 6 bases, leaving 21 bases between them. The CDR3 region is CASSPMYQGRLKTQYF. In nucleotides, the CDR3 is TGTGCCAGCAGCCCTATGTATCAGGGTCGTCTGAAGACCCAGTACTTC.

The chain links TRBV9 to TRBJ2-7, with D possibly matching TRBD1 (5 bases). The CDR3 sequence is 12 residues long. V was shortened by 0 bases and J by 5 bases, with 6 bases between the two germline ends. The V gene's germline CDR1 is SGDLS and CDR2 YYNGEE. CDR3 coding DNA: TGTGCCAGCAGCGTAGCGGACAACGAGCAGTACTTC. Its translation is CASSVADNEQYF.

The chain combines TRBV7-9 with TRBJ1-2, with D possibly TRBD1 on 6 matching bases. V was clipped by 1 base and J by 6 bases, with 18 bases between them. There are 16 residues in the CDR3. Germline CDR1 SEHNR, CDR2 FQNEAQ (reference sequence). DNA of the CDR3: TGTGCCAGCAGCTTAGATCCTCGACGGCAGGGGCATGGCTACACCTTC. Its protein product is CASSLDPRRQGHGYTF.

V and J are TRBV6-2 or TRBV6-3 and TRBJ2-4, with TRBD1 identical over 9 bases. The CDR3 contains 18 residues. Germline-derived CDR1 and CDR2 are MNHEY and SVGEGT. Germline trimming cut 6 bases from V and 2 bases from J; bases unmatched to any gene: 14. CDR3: CASSPATGQGRTKNIQYF. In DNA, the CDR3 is TGTGCCAGCAGCCCAGCGACTGGACAGGGGAGGACCAAAAACATTCAGTACTTC.

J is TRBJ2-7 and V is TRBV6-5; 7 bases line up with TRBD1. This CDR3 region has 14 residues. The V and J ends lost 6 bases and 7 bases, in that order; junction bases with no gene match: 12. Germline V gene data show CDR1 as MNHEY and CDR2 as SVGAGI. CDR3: CASRQAGTAWEQYF. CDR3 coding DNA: TGTGCCAGCAGGCAGGCCGGGACAGCGTGGGAGCAGTACTTC.

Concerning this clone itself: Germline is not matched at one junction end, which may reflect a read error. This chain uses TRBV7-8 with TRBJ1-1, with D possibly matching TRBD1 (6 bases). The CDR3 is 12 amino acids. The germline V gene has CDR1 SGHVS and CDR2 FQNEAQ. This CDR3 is CASSSIHGTPDF. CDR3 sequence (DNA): TGTGCCAGCAGCTCAATCCACGGGACACCCGACTTT.

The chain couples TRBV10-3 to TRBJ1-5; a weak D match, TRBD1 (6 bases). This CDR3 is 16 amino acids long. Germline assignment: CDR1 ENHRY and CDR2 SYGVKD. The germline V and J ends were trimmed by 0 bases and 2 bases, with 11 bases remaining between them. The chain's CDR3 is CAISESGAKGNQPQHF. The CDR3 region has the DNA TGTGCCATCAGTGAGTCGGGGGCCAAGGGCAATCAGCCCCAGCATTTT.

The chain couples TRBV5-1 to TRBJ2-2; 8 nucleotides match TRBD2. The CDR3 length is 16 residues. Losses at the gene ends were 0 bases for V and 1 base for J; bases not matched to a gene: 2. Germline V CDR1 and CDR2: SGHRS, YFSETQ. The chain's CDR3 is CASSLGSGGNTGELFF. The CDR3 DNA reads TGCGCCAGCAGCTTGGGAAGCGGGGGGAACACCGGGGAGCTGTTTTTT.

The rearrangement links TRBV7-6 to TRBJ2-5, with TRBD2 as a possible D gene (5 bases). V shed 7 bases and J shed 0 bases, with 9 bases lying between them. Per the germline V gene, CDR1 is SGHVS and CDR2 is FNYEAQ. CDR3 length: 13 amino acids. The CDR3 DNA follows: TGTGCCAGCATTGCGACTAACCAAGAGACCCAGTACTTC. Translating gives CASIATNQETQYF.

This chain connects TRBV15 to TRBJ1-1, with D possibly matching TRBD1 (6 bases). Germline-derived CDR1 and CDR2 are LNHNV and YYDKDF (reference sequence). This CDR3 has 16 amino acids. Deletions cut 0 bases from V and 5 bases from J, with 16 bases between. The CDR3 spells CATSRDRTASWTEAFF. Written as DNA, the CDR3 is TGTGCCACCAGCAGAGATCGGACAGCGTCATGGACTGAAGCTTTCTTT.

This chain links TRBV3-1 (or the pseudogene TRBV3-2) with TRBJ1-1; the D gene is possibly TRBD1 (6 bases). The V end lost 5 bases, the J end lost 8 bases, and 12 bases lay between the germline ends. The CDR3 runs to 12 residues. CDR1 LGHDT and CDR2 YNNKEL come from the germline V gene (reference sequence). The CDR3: CASSDTGTEAFF. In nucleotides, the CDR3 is TGTGCCAGCAGCGATACCGGGACAGAAGCTTTCTTT.